Below, one T cell receptor (beta chain) is given with its context. Germline V gives CDR1 WSHSY, CDR2 SAAADI. Trimming shortened V by 5 bases and J by 3 bases, and 13 bases separated the two germline ends. The CDR3 contains 14 residues. TCRdb reprocessed the PCR reads via MiXCR and lists one record per CDR3 protein. The sample holds fewer than 20,000 distinct CDR3 sequences, approximately 50% seen once. This entry belongs to a study of CD4 and CD8 cells across lung adenocarcinoma regions. This sequence was found in a female donor with lung adenocarcinoma. The CD4 and CD8 labels of this study may be unreliable. The chain has TRBV10-2 and TRBJ2-5; TRBD1 is a possible D gene (5 bases). Sequencing input: CD8+ T cells from the center of a lung tumor. The CDR3 region is CASSNWGREETQYF. The CDR3 bases are TGCGCCAGCAGTAATTGGGGCAGGGAAGAGACCCAGTACTTC.